These 19 T cell receptor beta chains were sequenced from one sample in a study of blood T cell repertoires in COVID-19. Repertoires were generated with immunoSEQ multiplex PCR, while TCRdb's copy carries only in-frame clones and drops some. The sample lists about 230,000 clones, over 70% occurring once. Sequencing input: peripheral blood. The source is a man at least 80 years old with acute or convalescent COVID-19.

This chain uses TRBV5-4 with TRBJ1-1, with 8 bases lining up with TRBD1. Germline-derived CDR1 and CDR2 are SGHNT and YYREEE (reference sequence). This CDR3 comprises 15 residues. V was pared by 4 bases and J by 4 bases, with 9 bases of the junction left unmatched. The CDR3 bases are TGTGCCAGCAGCAAAGCGAGCGGGACAGGCACTGAAGCTTTCTTT. Protein: CASSKASGTGTEAFF.

The gene calls are TRBV27 and TRBJ2-3; 9 positions match TRBD1. V was clipped by 6 bases and J by 3 bases; unmatched bases: 7. Germline CDR1 MNHEY, CDR2 SMNVEV (reference sequence). This CDR3 comprises 15 residues. DNA for the CDR3: TGTGCCAGCAGGCCTGGACAGGGGCGGACAGATACGCAGTATTTT. It encodes CASRPGQGRTDTQYF.

The chain links TRBV11-1 to TRBJ1-6, with unresolved D. CDR3 size: 14 residues. CDR1 and CDR2 (germline): SGHAT, FQDESV (reference sequence). Trimming stripped 6 bases from V and 9 bases from J, with 15 bases between. This CDR3 is CASSLRGLRSPLHF. The CDR3, as DNA: TGTGCCAGCAGTTTACGAGGCCTCCGTTCACCCCTCCACTTT.

The rearrangement joins TRBV20-1 to TRBJ2-3; D is uncertain. Trimming stripped 6 bases from V and 5 bases from J, with 9 bases between. Germline V gene sequence: CDR1 DFQATT, CDR2 SNEGSKA (reference sequence). This CDR3 is 11 amino acids long. In DNA, the CDR3 is TGCAGTGCCCCCTCCGGAGATACGCAGTATTTT. Its translation: CSAPSGDTQYF.

This clone has a single count. The chain uses TRBV27 and TRBJ2-1; D is possibly TRBD2 (5 bases). Germline V gene lookup returns CDR1 MNHEY and CDR2 SMNVEV (reference sequence). The CDR3 has 13 amino acids. Trimming removed 2 bases from V and 5 bases from J, with 7 bases in between. CDR3 DNA sequence: TGTGCCAGCAGTTTACGGGAAAACAATGAGCAGTTCTTC. It codes for CASSLRENNEQFF.

J is TRBJ1-1 and V is TRBV6-5; TRBD1 aligns across 10 bases. This CDR3 region has 13 residues. The germline V gene encodes CDR1 MNHEY and CDR2 SVGAGI. V trimming: 6 bases; J trimming: 4 bases; junction bases outside the gene matches: 2. This CDR3 is CASRDRGSTEAFF. The CDR3 nucleotides read TGTGCCAGCAGGGACAGGGGGAGCACTGAAGCTTTCTTT.

The chain joins TRBV2 to TRBJ2-1; D remains ambiguous. V gave up 9 bases and J gave up 0 bases, with 9 bases separating them. The CDR3 extends over 13 amino acids. CDR1 SNHLY and CDR2 FYNNEI come from the germline V gene. CDR3 sequence reads: CASNADSYNEQFF. The CDR3, as DNA: TGTGCCAGTAATGCGGACTCCTACAATGAGCAGTTCTTC.

The V and J genes are TRBV7-3 and TRBJ2-5; D may be TRBD1 (6 bases). The CDR3 runs to 13 residues. Looked up from germline, CDR1 is SGHTA and CDR2 is FQGTGA. V gave up 5 bases and J gave up 5 bases, with 12 bases separating them. CDR3 DNA: TGTGCCAGCAGCGTAGAGAGGGGGGAGACCCAGTACTTC. Protein sequence: CASSVERGETQYF.

The table lists this clone with a count of one. The chain is built from TRBV11-3 and TRBJ2-1, with 10 nucleotides matching TRBD2. Losses at the gene ends were 6 bases for V and 7 bases for J; bases not matched to a gene: 9. There are 15 residues in the CDR3. CDR1 and CDR2 (germline): SGHNT, YENEEA. The CDR3 DNA sequence: TGTGCCAGCAGTCCGGGACTAGCGAATAGTAATGAGCAGTTCTTC. Its translation: CASSPGLANSNEQFF. The whole variable domain, filled in from reference TRBV11-3 and TRBJ2-1, reads EAGVVQSPRYKIIEKKQPVAFWCNPISGHNTLYWYLQNLGQGPELLIRYENEEAVDDSQLPKDRFSAERLKGVDSTLKIQPAELGDSAVYLCASSPGLANSNEQFFGPGTRLTVL.

This rearrangement joins TRBV12-3 or TRBV12-4 to TRBJ1-1, with D tentatively TRBD1 (5 bases). V was cut by 5 bases and J by 4 bases, with 11 bases left in between. CDR3 size: 13 residues. The CDR3, as DNA: TGTGCCAGCAGTCCGCGACAGATCACTGAAGCTTTCTTT. This sequence encodes CASSPRQITEAFF.

The rearrangement joins TRBV7-2 to TRBJ2-1, with 13 bases identical to TRBD2. Per germline, CDR1 SGHTA and CDR2 FQGNSA. V shed 5 bases and J 4 bases; nucleotides not matched to a gene: 5. CDR3 length: 16 residues. CDR3 residues: CASSRTSGGGYNEQFF. The CDR3 DNA follows: TGTGCCAGCAGCAGGACTAGCGGGGGAGGATACAATGAGCAGTTCTTC.

The rearrangement joins TRBV6-2 or TRBV6-3 to TRBJ2-4, with 9 bases fitting TRBD1. V lost 0 bases and J lost 8; bases outside the gene matches: 8. The CDR3 runs to 16 residues. Germline V gene sequence: CDR1 MNHEY, CDR2 SVGEGT. CDR3 sequence (DNA): TGTGCCAGCAGTTACTCACCGGGGACAGGGTTGGACATTCAGTACTTC. It yields the protein CASSYSPGTGLDIQYF.

V gene TRBV6-5 combines with J gene TRBJ2-7; no firm D call. From germline, CDR1 is MNHEY and CDR2 SVGAGI. This CDR3 spans 12 amino acids. Trimming cost V 6 bases and J 4 bases, with 10 bases left between them. CDR3 region: CASSNSYYEQYF. CDR3 nucleotides: TGTGCCAGCAGCAACTCCTATTACGAGCAGTACTTC.

V is TRBV5-4 and J is TRBJ2-6; maybe TRBD1 (6 bases). Germline values: CDR1 SGHNT, CDR2 YYREEE (reference sequence). V lost 4 bases and J 0 bases, leaving 17 bases between the germline ends. This CDR3 is built from 18 residues. CDR3 nucleotides: TGTGCCAGCAGCCCCGGGACACGGGCTCTCTCTGGGGCCAACGTCCTGACTTTC. Encoded protein: CASSPGTRALSGANVLTF.

The chain couples TRBV21-1 to TRBJ2-4; the table names TRBD2, a call not compared with the DNA. TRBV21-1 is a pseudogene locus. The CDR3 consists of 18 residues. This chain's CDR3 is CASSKALVAGIAKNIQYF. The CDR3 DNA is TGTGCCAGCAGCAAAGCGCTAGTCGCGGGGATAGCCAAAAACATTCAGTACTTC.

The V call is TRBV5-4, the J call TRBJ2-7, with 13 positions matching TRBD2. The germline CDR1 and CDR2 sequences are SGHNT and YYREEE (reference sequence). The junction had 5 bases not matched to a gene; V was cut back by 0 bases and J by 2 bases. The CDR3 covers 17 residues. CDR3 sequence (DNA): TGTGCCAGCAGCTTGGGGGGACTAGCGGGACATACCTACGAGCAGTACTTC. Its protein is CASSLGGLAGHTYEQYF.

This chain links TRBV19 with TRBJ1-6; TRBD1 agrees at 11 bases. From germline, CDR1 is LNHDA and CDR2 SQIVND (reference sequence). V shed 5 bases, J shed 7 bases, and the junction held 7 bases outside the gene matches. This CDR3 has 16 residues. The CDR3, as DNA: TGTGCCAGTAGTTGGGACAGGGGGGAAGAGAATTCACCCCTCCACTTT. Its translation: CASSWDRGEENSPLHF.

V usage is TRBV12-3 or TRBV12-4 and J usage is TRBJ2-3; D is possibly TRBD1 (7 bases). V was cut by 5 bases and J by 8 bases, with 11 bases left in between. The CDR3 totals 12 residues. The CDR3, as DNA: TGTGCCAGCAGTCCCCAGGGGGGTACGCAGTATTTT. This codes for CASSPQGGTQYF.

CDR3 nucleotide sequence: TGTGCCAGCAGCTTAGCCGGACAGGCTAGGGACGAGCAGTACTTC. Amino acids: CASSLAGQARDEQYF. The chain joins TRBV5-6 to TRBJ2-7, with 7 bases matching TRBD1. Germline trimming cut 2 bases from V and 5 bases from J; bases unmatched to any gene: 10. The CDR3 totals 15 residues. Germline V CDR1 and CDR2: SGHDT, YYEEEE.